This record covers a single TCR beta chain. Its antigen is currently unknown. In making TCR cDNA, 5'RACE template switching added a universal primer site and UMIs to it. One entry per CDR3 protein, called by TCRdb with MiXCR from the 5' RACE reads. The sample lists hundreds of thousands of distinct CDR3 sequences, approximately 5.2% occurring once. This CDR3 spans 15 amino acids. V dropped 5 bases and J dropped 2; count of bases not matched to a gene: 6. Germline lookup yields CDR1 MDHEN and CDR2 SYDVKM. The sample belongs to a study of T cells after yellow fever vaccination. Study details: The SMART-Seq v4 Ultra Low Input method served to prepare the low-cell-number fractions. Study-wide findings and caveats: The secondary response was weaker but peaked faster, day 5 versus 15.

The chain combines TRBV28 with TRBJ1-5, with 7 bases that match TRBD1. This TCR was sampled from a young man who received the YFV17D yellow fever vaccine. The input for sequencing was CD4+ T cells sorted from PBMCs, taken on the day of the yellow fever booster vaccination. Written as DNA, the CDR3 is TGTGCCAGCAGTCGAGACAGGGTGGGCAATCAGCCCCAGCATTTT. Protein product: CASSRDRVGNQPQHF. Combining the CDR3 with reference TRBV28 and TRBJ1-5 gives the whole variable domain DVKVTQSSRYLVKRTGEKVFLECVQDMDHENMFWYRQDPGLGLRLIYFSYDVKMKEKGDIPEGYSVSREKKERFSLILESASTNQTSMYLCASSRDRVGNQPQHFGDGTRLSIL.